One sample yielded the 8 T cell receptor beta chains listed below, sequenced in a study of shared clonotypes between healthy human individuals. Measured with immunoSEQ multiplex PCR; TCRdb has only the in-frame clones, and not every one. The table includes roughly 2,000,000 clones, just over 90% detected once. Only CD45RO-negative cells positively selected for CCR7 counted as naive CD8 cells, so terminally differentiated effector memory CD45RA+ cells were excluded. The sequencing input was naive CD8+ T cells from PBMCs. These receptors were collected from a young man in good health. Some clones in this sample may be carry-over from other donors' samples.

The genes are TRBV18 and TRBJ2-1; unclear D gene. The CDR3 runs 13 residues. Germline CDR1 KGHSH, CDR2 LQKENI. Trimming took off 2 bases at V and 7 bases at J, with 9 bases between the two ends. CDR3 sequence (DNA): TGTGCCAGCTCACCAGAACATCCTAATGAGCAGTTCTTC. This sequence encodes CASSPEHPNEQFF.

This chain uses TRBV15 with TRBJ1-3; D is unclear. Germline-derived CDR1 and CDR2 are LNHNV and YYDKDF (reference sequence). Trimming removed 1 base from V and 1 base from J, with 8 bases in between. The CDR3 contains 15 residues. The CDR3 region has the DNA TGTGCCACCAGCAGAGCCCATAGTTCTGGAAACACCATATATTTT. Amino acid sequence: CATSRAHSSGNTIYF.

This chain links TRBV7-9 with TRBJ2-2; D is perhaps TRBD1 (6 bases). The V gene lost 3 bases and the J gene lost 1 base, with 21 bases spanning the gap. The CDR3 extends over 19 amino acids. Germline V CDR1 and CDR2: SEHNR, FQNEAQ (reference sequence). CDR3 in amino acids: CASSLPPTPDRRNTGELFF. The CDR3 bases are TGTGCCAGCAGCTTGCCCCCAACCCCCGACAGGAGGAACACCGGGGAGCTGTTTTTT.

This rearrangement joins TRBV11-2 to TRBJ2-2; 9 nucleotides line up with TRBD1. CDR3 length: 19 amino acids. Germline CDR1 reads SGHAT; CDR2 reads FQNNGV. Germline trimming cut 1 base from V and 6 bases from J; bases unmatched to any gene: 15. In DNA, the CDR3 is TGTGCCAGCAGCTTAGGATACCGGGGACAGGGATTGATCGCCGGGGAGCTGTTTTTT. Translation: CASSLGYRGQGLIAGELFF.

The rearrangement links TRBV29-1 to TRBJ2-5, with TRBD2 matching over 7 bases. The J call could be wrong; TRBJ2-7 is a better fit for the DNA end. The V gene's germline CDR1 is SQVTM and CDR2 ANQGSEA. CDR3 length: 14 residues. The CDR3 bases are TGCAGCGTTAGTGGCGGGAGTTTCTCCTACGAGCAGTACTTC. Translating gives CSVSGGSFSYEQYF.

CDR3 loop: CASSFYYSYEQYF. The CDR3 DNA sequence: TGTGCCAGCAGCTTTTACTACTCCTACGAGCAGTACTTC. The chain couples TRBV5-4 to TRBJ2-7; D call uncertain. Germline values: CDR1 SGHNT, CDR2 YYREEE (reference sequence). This CDR3 has 13 residues. Between the trimmed V and J ends, which lost 2 bases and 0 bases, there was a span of 6 bases.

The CDR3 DNA is TGTGCCAGCAGCGTCTATCCTAGCGCCCACAATGAGCAGTTCTTC. Translating it yields CASSVYPSAHNEQFF. The V gene is TRBV9, the J gene TRBJ2-1; D is possibly TRBD2 (6 bases). Germline assignment: CDR1 SGDLS and CDR2 YYNGEE. The CDR3 is 15 amino acids. The germline V and J ends were trimmed by 2 bases and 5 bases, with 14 bases remaining between them.

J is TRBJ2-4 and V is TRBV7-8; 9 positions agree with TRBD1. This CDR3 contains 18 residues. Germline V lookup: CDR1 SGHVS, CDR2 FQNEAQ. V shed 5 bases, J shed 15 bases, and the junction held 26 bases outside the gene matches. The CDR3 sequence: CASSPVPGQGLHFAGWYF. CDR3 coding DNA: TGTGCCAGCAGCCCAGTCCCGGGACAGGGACTACACTTTGCGGGTTGGTACTTC. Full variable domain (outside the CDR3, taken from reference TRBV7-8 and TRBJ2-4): GAGVSQSPRYKVAKRGQDVALRCDPISGHVSLFWYQQALGQGPEFLTYFQNEAQLDKSGLPSDRFFAERPEGSVSTLKIQRTQQEDSAVYLCASSPVPGQGLHFAGWYFGAGTRLSVL.